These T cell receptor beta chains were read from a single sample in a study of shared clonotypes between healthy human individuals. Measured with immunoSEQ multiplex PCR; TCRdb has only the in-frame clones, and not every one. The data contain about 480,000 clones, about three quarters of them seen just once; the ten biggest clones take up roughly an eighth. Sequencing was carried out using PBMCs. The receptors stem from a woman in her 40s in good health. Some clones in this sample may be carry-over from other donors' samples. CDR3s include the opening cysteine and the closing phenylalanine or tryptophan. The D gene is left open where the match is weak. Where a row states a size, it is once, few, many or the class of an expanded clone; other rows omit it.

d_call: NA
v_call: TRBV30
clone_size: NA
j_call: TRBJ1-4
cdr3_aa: CAWSTTTTNEKLFF
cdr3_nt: TGTGCCTGGAGTACAACCACAACTAATGAAAAACTGTTTTTT

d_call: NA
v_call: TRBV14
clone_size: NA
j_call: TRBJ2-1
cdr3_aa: CASSQEPQGLGVF
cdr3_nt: TGCGCCAGCAGCCAAGAGCCCCAGGGATTAGGGGTCTTC

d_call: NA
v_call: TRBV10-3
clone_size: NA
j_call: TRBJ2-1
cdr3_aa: CAITPTPSYNEQFF
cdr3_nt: TGTGCCATCACCCCCACCCCCTCCTACAATGAGCAGTTCTTC

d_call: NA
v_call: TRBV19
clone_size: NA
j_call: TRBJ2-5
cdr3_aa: CASSPAGREETQYF
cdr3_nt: TGTGCCAGTAGTCCGGCAGGGCGGGAAGAGACCCAGTACTTC

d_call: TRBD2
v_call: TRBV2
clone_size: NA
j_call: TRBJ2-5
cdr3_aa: CASSRTSGSRETQYF
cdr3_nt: TGTGCCAGCAGTCGGACTAGCGGGAGTAGGGAGACCCAGTACTTC

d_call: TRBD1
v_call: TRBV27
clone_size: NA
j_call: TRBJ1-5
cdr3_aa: CASSLSTPGQSGGSNQPQHF
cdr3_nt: TGTGCCAGCAGTTTATCCACGCCGGGACAGTCAGGAGGTAGCAATCAGCCCCAGCATTTT

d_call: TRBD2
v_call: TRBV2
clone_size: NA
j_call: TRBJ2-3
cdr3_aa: CADRLAFHTDTQYF
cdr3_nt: TGTGCCGACAGACTAGCGTTTCACACAGATACGCAGTATTTT

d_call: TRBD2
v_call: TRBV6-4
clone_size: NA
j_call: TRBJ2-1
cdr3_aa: CASSDAGLAGNEQFF
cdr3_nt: TGTGCCAGCAGTGACGCCGGCCTAGCGGGCAATGAGCAGTTCTTC

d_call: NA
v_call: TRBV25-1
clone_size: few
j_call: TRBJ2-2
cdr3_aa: CASSESGYTGELFF
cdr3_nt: TGTGCCAGCAGTGAATCGGGGTACACCGGGGAGCTGTTTTTT

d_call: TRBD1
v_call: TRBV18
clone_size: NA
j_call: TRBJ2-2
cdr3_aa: CASSPPVTGGTGELFF
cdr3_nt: TGTGCCAGCTCACCACCGGTGACAGGGGGCACCGGGGAGCTGTTTTTT

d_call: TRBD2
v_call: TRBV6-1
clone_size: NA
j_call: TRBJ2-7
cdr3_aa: CASSELAAYEQYF
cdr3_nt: TGTGCCAGCAGTGAACTAGCGGCCTACGAGCAGTACTTC

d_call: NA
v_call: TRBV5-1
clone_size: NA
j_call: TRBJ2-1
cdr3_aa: CASSFAGEAPLEQFF
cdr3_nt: TGCGCCAGCAGCTTTGCAGGCGAAGCGCCCCTTGAGCAGTTCTTC

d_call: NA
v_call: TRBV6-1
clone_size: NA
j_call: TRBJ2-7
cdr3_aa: CASSGGPGSLGSYEQYF
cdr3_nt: TGTGCCAGCAGTGGGGGTCCCGGGAGCCTGGGTTCCTACGAGCAGTACTTC

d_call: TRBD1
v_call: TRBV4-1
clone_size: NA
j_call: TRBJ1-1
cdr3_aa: CASSPPQGQPNTEAFF
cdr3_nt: TGCGCCAGCAGCCCCCCGCAGGGACAGCCGAACACTGAAGCTTTCTTT

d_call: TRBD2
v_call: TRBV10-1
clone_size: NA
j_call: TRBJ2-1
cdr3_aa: CASTLGGVAGTGSSYNEQFF
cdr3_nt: TGCGCCAGCACCCTCGGGGGGGTAGCGGGAACCGGAAGCTCCTACAATGAGCAGTTCTTC

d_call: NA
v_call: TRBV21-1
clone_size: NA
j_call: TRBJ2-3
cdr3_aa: CASSIFGESTDTQYF
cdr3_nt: TGTGCCAGCAGCATCTTCGGTGAGAGCACAGATACGCAGTATTTT

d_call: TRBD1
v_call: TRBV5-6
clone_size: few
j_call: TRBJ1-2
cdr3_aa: CASSVGQDYGYTF
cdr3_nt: TGTGCCAGCAGCGTGGGACAGGACTATGGCTACACCTTC

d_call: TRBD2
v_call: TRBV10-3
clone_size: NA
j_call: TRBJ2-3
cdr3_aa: CAISDLAGGRRDTQYF
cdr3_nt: TGTGCCATCAGTGATCTCGCGGGAGGGCGCCGCGATACGCAGTATTTT

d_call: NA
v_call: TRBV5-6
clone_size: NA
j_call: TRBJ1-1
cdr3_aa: CASHLIGAEGTEAFF
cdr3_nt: TGTGCCAGCCACTTGATAGGGGCTGAGGGGACTGAAGCTTTCTTT

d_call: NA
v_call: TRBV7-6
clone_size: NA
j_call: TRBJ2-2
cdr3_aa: CASLSITGELFF
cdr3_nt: TGTGCCAGCCTGTCGATCACCGGGGAGCTGTTTTTT

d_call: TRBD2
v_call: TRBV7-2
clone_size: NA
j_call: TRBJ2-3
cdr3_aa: CASSQHRTSGSTDTQYF
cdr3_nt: TGTGCCAGCAGTCAGCACCGGACTAGCGGAAGCACAGATACGCAGTATTTT

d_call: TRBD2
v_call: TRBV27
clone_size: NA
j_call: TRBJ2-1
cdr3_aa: CASSAGTSGRNEQFF
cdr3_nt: TGTGCCAGCAGCGCCGGGACTAGCGGGAGAAATGAGCAGTTCTTC